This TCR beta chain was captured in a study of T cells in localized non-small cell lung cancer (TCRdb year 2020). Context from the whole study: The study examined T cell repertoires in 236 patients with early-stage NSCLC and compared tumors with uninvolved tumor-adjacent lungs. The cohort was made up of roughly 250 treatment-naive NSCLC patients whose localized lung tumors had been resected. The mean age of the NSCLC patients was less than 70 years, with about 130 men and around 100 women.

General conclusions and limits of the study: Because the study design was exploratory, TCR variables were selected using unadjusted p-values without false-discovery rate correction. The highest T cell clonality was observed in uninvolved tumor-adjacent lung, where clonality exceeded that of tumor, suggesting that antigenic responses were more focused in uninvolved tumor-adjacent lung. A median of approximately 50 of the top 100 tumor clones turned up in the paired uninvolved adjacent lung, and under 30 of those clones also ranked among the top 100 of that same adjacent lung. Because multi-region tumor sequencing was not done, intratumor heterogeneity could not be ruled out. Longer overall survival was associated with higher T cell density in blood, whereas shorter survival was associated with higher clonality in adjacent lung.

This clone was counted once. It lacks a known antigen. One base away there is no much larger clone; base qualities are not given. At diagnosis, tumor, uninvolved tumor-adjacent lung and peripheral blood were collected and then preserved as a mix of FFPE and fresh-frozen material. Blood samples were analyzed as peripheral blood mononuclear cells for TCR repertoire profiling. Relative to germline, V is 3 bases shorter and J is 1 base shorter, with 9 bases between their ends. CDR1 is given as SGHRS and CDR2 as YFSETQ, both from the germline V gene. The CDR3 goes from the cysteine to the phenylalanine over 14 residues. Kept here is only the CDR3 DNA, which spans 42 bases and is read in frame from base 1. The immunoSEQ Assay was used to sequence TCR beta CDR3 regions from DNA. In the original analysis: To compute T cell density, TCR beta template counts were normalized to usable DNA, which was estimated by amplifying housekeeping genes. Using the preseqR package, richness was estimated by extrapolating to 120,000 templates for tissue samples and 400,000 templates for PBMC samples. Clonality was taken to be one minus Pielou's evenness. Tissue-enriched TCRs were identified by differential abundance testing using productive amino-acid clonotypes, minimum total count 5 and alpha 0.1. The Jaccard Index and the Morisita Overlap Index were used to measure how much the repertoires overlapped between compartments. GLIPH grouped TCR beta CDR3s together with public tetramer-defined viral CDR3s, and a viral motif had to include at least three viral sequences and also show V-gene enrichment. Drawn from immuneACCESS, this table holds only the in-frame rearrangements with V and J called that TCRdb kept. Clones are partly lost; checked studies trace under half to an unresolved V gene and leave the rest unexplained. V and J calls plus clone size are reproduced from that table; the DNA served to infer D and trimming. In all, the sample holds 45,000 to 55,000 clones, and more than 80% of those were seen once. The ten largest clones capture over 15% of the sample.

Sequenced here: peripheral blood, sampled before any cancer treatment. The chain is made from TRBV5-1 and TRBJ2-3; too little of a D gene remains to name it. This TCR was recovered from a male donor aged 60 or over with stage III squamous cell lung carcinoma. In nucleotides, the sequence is TGCGCCAGCAGCTCTGAGCTGGGCACAGATACGCAGTATTTT. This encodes CASSSELGTDTQYF.